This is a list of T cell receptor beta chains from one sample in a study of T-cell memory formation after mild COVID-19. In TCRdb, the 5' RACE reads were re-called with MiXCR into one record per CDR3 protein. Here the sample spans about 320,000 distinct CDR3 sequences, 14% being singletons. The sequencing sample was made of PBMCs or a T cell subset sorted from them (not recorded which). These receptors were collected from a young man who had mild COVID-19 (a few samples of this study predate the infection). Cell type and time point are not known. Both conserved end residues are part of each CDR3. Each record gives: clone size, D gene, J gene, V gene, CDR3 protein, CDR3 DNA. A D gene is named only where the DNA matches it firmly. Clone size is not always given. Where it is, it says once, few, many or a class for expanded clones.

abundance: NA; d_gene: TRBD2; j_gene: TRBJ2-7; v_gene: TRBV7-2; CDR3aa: CASSISGGAREQYF; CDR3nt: TGTGCCAGCAGCATCAGCGGGGGGGCCCGCGAGCAGTACTTC
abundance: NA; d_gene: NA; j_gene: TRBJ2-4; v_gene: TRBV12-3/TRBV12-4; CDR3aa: CASRGDPKNIQYF; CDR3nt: TGTGCCAGCAGAGGGGACCCGAAAAACATTCAGTACTTC
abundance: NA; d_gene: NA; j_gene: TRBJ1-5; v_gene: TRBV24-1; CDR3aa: CASRFWAHQPQHF; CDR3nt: TGTGCCAGCCGGTTTTGGGCGCATCAGCCCCAGCATTTT
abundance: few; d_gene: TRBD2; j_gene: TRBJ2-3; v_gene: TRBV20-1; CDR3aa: CSARDVASGAITDTQYF; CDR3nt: TGCAGTGCTAGAGATGTGGCTAGCGGGGCCATCACAGATACGCAGTATTTT
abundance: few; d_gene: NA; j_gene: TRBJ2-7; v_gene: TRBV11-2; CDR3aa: CASSFYGFWGSYEQYF; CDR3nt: TGTGCCAGCAGCTTCTACGGATTCTGGGGCTCCTACGAGCAGTACTTC
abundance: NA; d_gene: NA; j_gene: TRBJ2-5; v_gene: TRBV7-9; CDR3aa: CASSDLLGLQYF; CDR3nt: TGTGCCAGCAGCGATCTGTTGGGCCTCCAGTACTTC
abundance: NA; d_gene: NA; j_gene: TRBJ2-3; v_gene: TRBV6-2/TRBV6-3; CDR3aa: CASSQRTGRTDTQYF; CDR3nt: TGTGCCAGCAGTCAGAGAACAGGGAGAACAGATACGCAGTATTTT
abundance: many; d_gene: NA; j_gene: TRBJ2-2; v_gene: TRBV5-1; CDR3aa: CASSGIQGPGELFF; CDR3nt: TGCGCCAGCAGCGGCATTCAGGGTCCCGGGGAGCTGTTTTTT
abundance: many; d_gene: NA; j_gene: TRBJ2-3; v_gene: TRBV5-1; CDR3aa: CASSSPGTDTQYF; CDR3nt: TGCGCCAGCAGCTCCCCGGGGACAGATACGCAGTATTTT
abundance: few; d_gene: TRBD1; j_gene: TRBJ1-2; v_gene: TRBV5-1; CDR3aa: CASSEDRGGRGYTF; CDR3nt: TGCGCCAGCAGCGAGGACAGGGGCGGAAGGGGCTACACCTTC
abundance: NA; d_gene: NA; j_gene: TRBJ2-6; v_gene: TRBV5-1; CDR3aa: CASSLGANSGANVLTF; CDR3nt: TGCGCCAGCAGCTTGGGAGCGAACTCTGGGGCCAACGTCCTGACTTTC
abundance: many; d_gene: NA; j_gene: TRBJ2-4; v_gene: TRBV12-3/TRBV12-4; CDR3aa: CASRPRAAKNIQYF; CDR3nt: TGTGCCAGCAGACCCCGGGCGGCTAAAAACATTCAGTACTTC
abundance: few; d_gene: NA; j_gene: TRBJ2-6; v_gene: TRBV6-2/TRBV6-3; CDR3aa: CASRIGGGANVLTF; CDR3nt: TGTGCCAGCAGAATAGGGGGTGGGGCCAACGTCCTGACTTTC
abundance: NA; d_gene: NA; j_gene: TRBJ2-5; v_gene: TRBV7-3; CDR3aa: CASSLSVGHGQETQYF; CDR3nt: TGTGCCAGCAGCTTAAGTGTGGGACATGGCCAAGAGACCCAGTACTTC